This entry features one T cell receptor beta chain sequence. In the source study's methods: Researchers report that nucleated cell counts were estimated from reference gene primer amplification. Libraries were prepared by immunoSEQ multiplex PCR; TCRdb keeps only in-frame clonotypes and omits some of them. V, J and clone size reflect that table, while D and trimming were determined from the DNA. The table records some 120,000 clones, over 85% of them present only once. Germline V gene lookup returns CDR1 MNHEY and CDR2 SMNVEV (reference sequence). The V gene lost 5 bases and the J gene lost 0 bases, with 20 bases spanning the gap. This CDR3 is built from 18 residues. This sample was taken from a study of blood T cell repertoires in COVID-19. For the study at large: Some COVID-19 samples were acute and others convalescent; all came from the United States, Italy and Spain. T cells, B-cell-depleted T cells, or PBMCs supplied cDNA or gDNA.

This chain uses TRBV27 with TRBJ1-3; D is undetermined. Sequenced input: peripheral blood. The origin of this receptor is a man in his forties or fifties with active COVID-19. The CDR3 bases are TGTGCCAGCAGTATACTATGCCCACCGACTAGCTCTGGAAACACCATATATTTT. It translates to CASSILCPPTSSGNTIYF.